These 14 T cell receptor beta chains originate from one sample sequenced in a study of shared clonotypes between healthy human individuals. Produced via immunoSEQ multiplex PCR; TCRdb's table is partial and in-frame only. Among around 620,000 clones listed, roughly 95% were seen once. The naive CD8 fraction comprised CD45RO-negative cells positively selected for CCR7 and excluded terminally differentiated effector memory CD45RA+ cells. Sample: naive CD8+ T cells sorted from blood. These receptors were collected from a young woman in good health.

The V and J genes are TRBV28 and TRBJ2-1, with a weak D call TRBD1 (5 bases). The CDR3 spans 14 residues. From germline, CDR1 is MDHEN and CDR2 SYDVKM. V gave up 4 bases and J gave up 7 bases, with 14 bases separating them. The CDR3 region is CASSWVGLGNEQFF. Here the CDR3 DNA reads TGTGCCAGCAGTTGGGTGGGGCTGGGGAATGAGCAGTTCTTC.

CDR3 bases: TGTGCCAGCCCCCGGACACGCGGACAGGTCCGGGACGAGCAGTACTTC. It specifies CASPRTRGQVRDEQYF. The chain carries TRBV2 and TRBJ2-7; TRBD1 matches 7 bases. V shed 8 bases and J 5 bases; nucleotides not matched to a gene: 18. The length of the CDR3 is 16 residues. Germline V gene lookup returns CDR1 SNHLY and CDR2 FYNNEI.

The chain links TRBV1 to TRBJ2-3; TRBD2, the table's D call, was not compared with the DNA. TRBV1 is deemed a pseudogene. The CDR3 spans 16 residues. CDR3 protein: CTSSLAGRGDTDTQYF. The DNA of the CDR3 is TGCACCAGCAGTTTAGCCGGGAGGGGCGACACAGATACGCAGTATTTT.

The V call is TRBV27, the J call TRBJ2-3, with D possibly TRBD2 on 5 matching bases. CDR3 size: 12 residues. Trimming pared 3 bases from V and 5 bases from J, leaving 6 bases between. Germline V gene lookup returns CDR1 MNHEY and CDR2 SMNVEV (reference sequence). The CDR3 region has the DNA TGTGCCAGCAGTTTCGGAGGAGATACGCAGTATTTT. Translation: CASSFGGDTQYF.

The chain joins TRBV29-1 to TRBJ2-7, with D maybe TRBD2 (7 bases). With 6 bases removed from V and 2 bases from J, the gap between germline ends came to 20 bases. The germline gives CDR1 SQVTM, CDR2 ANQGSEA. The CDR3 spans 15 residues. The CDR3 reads CSVRGGDQAPYEQYF. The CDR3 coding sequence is TGCAGCGTCCGAGGGGGGGACCAAGCCCCCTACGAGCAGTACTTC.

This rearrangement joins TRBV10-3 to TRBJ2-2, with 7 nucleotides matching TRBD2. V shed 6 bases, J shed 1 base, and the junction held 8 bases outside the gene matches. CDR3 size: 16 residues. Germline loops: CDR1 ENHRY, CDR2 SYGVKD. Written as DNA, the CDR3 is TGTGCCATCAGCATCACCCTAGCGGAGAACACCGGGGAGCTGTTTTTT. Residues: CAISITLAENTGELFF.

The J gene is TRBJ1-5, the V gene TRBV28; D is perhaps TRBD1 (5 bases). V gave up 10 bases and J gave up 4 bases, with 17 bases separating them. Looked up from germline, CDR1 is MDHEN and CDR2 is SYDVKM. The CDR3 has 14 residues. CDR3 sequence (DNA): TGTGCCAACGGACCTCGACAGCAGAATCAGCCCCAGCATTTT. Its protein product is CANGPRQQNQPQHF. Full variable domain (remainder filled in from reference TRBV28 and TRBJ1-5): DVKVTQSSRYLVKRTGEKVFLECVQDMDHENMFWYRQDPGLGLRLIYFSYDVKMKEKGDIPEGYSVSREKKERFSLILESASTNQTSMYLCANGPRQQNQPQHFGDGTRLSIL.

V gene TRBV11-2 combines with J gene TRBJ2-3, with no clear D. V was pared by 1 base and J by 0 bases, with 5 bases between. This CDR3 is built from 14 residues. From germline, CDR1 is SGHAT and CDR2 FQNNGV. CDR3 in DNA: TGTGCCAGCAGCTTAGCGCATAGCACAGATACGCAGTATTTT. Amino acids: CASSLAHSTDTQYF. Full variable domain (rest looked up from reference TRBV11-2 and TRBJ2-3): EAGVAQSPRYKIIEKRQSVAFWCNPISGHATLYWYQQILGQGPKLLIQFQNNGVVDDSQLPKDRFSAERLKGVDSTLKIQPAKLEDSAVYLCASSLAHSTDTQYFGPGTRLTVL.

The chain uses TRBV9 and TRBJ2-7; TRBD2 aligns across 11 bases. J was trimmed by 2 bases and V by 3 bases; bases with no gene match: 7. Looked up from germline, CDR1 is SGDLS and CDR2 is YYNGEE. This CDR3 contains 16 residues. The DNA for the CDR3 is TGTGCCAGCAGCGGGAGATTAGCGGGAGGGGCCTACGAGCAGTACTTC. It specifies CASSGRLAGGAYEQYF.

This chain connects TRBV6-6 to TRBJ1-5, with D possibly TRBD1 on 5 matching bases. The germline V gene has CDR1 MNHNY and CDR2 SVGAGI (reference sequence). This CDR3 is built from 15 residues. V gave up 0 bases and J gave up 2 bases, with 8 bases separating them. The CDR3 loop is CASSYSRGGNQPQHF. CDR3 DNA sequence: TGTGCCAGCAGTTACTCGAGGGGAGGCAATCAGCCCCAGCATTTT.

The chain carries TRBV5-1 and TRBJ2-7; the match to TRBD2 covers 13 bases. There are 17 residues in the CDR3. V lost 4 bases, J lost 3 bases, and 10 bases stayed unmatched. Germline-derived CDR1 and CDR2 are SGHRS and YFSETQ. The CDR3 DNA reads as TGCGCCAGCAGCCCGGGACTAGCGGGACCCCGCTACTACGAGCAGTACTTC. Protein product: CASSPGLAGPRYYEQYF.

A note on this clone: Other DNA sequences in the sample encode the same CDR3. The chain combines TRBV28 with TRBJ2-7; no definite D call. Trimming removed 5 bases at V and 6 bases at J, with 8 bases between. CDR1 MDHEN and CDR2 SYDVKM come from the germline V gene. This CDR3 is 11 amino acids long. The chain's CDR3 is CASSPGGEQYF. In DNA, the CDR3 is TGTGCCAGCAGTCCCGGTGGCGAGCAGTACTTC.

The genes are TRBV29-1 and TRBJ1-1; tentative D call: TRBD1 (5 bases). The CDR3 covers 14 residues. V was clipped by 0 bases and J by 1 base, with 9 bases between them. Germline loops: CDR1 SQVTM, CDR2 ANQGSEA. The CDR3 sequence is CSVEEPTGNTEAFF. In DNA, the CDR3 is TGCAGCGTTGAAGAGCCAACAGGGAACACTGAAGCTTTCTTT.

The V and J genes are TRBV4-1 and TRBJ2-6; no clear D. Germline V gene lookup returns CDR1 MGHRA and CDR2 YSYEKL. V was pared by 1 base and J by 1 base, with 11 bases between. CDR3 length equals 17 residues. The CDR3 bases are TGCGCCAGCAGCCAAGTGGGATTTGGATCTGGGGCCAACGTCCTGACTTTC. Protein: CASSQVGFGSGANVLTF.